These 9 T cell receptor beta chains share one sample of origin, sequenced in a study of blood T cell repertoires in COVID-19. The protocol was immunoSEQ multiplex PCR, while the TCRdb copy is restricted to in-frame clones and leaves out a portion. The sample lists 270,000 or so clones, roughly 80% occurring once. Sample: peripheral blood. These receptors all come from a woman aged 50 to 60 who had recovered from COVID-19.

V usage is TRBV3-1 (or the pseudogene TRBV3-2) and J usage is TRBJ1-6; 10 bases are a match to TRBD1. CDR1 is LGHDT, CDR2 YNNKEL, per germline (reference sequence). V shed 4 bases, J shed 7 bases, and the junction held 1 base outside the gene matches. The CDR3 loop spans 14 amino acids. CDR3 residues: CASSPGQGNSPLHF. CDR3 DNA sequence: TGTGCCAGCAGCCCGGGACAGGGGAATTCACCCCTCCACTTT.

J is TRBJ2-5 and V is TRBV29-1; 9 bases agree with TRBD1. The germline V gene has CDR1 SQVTM and CDR2 ANQGSEA. After removal of 7 bases from V and 5 bases from J, the junction contained 8 bases not matched to a gene. CDR3 length equals 13 residues. CDR3 loop: CSAVQGAGETQYF. In DNA, the CDR3 is TGCAGCGCTGTACAGGGGGCTGGGGAGACCCAGTACTTC.

V is TRBV19 and J is TRBJ2-2, with TRBD2 as a possible D gene (6 bases). V lost 5 bases, J lost 1 base, and 14 bases lay in between. CDR3 length: 16 residues. Germline V gives CDR1 LNHDA, CDR2 SQIVND (reference sequence). This CDR3 reads CASSPNGGLNTGELFF. As DNA, the CDR3 is TGTGCCAGTAGTCCCAACGGGGGACTGAACACCGGGGAGCTGTTTTTT.

Points on this clone: One base away lies a much larger clone, so this may be a sequencing read error. The genes are TRBV19 and TRBJ1-5; unclear D gene. The CDR3 has 12 residues. Looked up from germline, CDR1 is LNHDA and CDR2 is SQIVND (reference sequence). Written as DNA, the CDR3 is TGTGCCAATAGTATCCCGGAGAGGCCCCAGCATTTT. It encodes CANSIPERPQHF.

The chain employs TRBV3-1 (or the pseudogene TRBV3-2) and TRBJ2-1; TRBD1 might be the D (6 bases). Germline values: CDR1 LGHDT, CDR2 YNNKEL (reference sequence). The CDR3 spans 14 residues. Trimming removed 2 bases at V and 8 bases at J, with 13 bases between. The CDR3 DNA reads as TGTGCCAGCAGCCAAAGGTCCAGGGGTGATGAGCAGTTCTTC. Amino acids: CASSQRSRGDEQFF.

The rearrangement uses TRBV11-2 and TRBJ2-3, with D maybe TRBD2 (5 bases). Deletions cut 7 bases from V and 5 bases from J, with 19 bases between. The CDR3 totals 15 residues. CDR1 SGHAT and CDR2 FQNNGV come from the germline V gene. CDR3 region: CASTPSGIMGDTQYF. In DNA form, the CDR3 reads TGTGCCAGCACCCCCAGCGGAATTATGGGAGATACGCAGTATTTT.

Notes on this clone: The junction departs from the called germline gene at one end, perhaps through a read error. The V gene is TRBV10-3, the J gene TRBJ2-7; 10 bases are a match to TRBD1. From germline, CDR1 is ENHRY and CDR2 SYGVKD. The CDR3 has 15 residues. DNA for the CDR3: TGTGCCGTCAGTTTTTCTCGGACAGGGGGAAACGAGCAGTACTTC. It is translated as CAVSFSRTGGNEQYF.

Only a few counts were recorded for this clone. V gene TRBV15 combines with J gene TRBJ1-1, with 7 bases identical to TRBD1. Unmatched junction bases numbered 6, after V lost 1 base and J lost 1 base. Germline CDR1 LNHNV, CDR2 YYDKDF (reference sequence). This CDR3 region has 16 residues. The CDR3 region is CATSRGSAGGNTEAFF. In nucleotides, the CDR3 is TGTGCCACCAGCAGAGGTTCGGCAGGGGGGAACACTGAAGCTTTCTTT.

The V and J genes are TRBV18 and TRBJ2-1; TRBD2 agrees at 10 bases. V lost 4 bases, J lost 2 bases, and 17 bases stayed unmatched. Germline values: CDR1 KGHSH, CDR2 LQKENI. This CDR3 has 20 residues. Written as DNA, the CDR3 is TGTGCCAGCTCACAAAAGACGCTAGCGGGGGACTTCAGAACCTACAATGAGCAGTTCTTC. Amino acid sequence: CASSQKTLAGDFRTYNEQFF. The full variable domain, with the rest looked up from reference TRBV18 and TRBJ2-1, is NAGVMQNPRHLVRRRGQEARLRCSPMKGHSHVYWYRQLPEEGLKFMVYLQKENIIDESGMPKERFSAEFPKEGPSILRIQQVVRGDSAAYFCASSQKTLAGDFRTYNEQFFGPGTRLTVL.